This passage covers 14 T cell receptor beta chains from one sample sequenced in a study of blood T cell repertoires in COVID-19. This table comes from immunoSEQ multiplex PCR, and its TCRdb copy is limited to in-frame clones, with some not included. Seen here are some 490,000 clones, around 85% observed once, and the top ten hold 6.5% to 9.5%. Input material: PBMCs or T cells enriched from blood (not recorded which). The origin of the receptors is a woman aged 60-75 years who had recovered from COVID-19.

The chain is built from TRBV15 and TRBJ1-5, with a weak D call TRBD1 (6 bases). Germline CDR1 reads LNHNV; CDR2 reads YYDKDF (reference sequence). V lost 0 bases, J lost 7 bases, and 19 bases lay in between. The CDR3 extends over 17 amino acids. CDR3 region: CATSRDTHSAGEQPQHF. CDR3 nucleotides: TGTGCCACCAGCAGAGATACCCATTCGGCAGGGGAGCAGCCCCAGCATTTT.

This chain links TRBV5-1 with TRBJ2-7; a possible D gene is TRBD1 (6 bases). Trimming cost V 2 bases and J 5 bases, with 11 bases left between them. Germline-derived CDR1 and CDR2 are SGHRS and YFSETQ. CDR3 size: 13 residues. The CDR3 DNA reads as TGCGCCAGCAGCTTAACAGGGCCCGACGAGCAGTACGTC. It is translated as CASSLTGPDEQYV.

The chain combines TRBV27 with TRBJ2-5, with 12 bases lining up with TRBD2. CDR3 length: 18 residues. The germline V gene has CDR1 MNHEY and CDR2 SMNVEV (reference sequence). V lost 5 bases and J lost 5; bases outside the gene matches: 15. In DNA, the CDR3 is TGTGCCAGCAGTCCTAGACTAGCGGGGGCCGCTTTAGAGGAGACCCAGTACTTC. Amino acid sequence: CASSPRLAGAALEETQYF.

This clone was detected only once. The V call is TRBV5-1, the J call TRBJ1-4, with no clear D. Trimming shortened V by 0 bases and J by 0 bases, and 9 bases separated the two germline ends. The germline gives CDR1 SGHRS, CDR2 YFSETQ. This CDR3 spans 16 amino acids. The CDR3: CASSLVQSATNEKLFF. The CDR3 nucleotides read TGCGCCAGCAGCTTGGTTCAGTCTGCAACTAATGAAAAACTGTTTTTT.

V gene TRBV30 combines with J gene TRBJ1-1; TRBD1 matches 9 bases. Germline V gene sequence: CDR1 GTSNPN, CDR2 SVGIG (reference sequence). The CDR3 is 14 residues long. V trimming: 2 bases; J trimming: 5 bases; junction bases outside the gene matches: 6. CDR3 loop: CAWSKLGQGTEAFF. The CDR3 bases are TGTGCCTGGAGTAAACTAGGACAGGGGACTGAAGCTTTCTTT.

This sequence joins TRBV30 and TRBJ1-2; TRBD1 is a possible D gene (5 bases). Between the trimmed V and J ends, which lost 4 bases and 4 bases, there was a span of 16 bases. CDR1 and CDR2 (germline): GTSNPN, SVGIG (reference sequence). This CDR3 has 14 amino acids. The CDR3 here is CAWTPKVGGYGYTF. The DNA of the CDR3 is TGTGCCTGGACCCCTAAGGTGGGGGGCTATGGCTACACCTTC.

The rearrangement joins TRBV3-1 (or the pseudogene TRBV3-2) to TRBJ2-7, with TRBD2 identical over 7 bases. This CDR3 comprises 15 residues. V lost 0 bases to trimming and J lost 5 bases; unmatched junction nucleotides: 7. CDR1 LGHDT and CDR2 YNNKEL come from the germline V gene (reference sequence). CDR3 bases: TGTGCCAGCAGCCAAGATCTGGGAGGGATCAACGAGCAGTACTTC. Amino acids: CASSQDLGGINEQYF.

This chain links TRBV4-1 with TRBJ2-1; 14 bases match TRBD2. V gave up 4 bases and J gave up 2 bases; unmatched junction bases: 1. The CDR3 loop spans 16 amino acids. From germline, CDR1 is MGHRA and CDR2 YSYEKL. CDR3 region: CASSPTSGGAYNEQFF. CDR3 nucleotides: TGCGCCAGCAGCCCGACTAGCGGGGGGGCCTACAATGAGCAGTTCTTC.

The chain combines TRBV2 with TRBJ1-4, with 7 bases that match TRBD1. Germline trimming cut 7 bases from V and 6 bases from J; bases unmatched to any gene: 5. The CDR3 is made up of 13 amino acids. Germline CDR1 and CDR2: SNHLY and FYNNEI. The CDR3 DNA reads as TGTGCCAGCACCCAGGGACAGTATGAAAAACTGTTTTTT. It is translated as CASTQGQYEKLFF.

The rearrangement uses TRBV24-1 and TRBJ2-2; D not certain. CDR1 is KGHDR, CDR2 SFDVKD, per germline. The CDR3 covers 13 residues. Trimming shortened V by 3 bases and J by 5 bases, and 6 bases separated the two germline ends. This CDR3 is CATSDPGTGELFF. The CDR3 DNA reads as TGTGCCACCAGTGATCCAGGTACCGGGGAGCTGTTTTTT.

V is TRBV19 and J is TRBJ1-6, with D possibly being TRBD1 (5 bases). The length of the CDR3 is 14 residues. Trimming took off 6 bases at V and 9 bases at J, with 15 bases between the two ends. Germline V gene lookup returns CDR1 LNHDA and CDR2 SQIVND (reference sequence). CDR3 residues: CASRMGGPASPLHF. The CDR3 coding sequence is TGTGCCAGTAGGATGGGGGGTCCGGCTTCACCCCTCCACTTT.

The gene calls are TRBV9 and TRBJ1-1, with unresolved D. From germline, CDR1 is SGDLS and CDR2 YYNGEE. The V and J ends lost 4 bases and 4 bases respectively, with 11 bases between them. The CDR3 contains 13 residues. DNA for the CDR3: TGTGCCAGCAGCACCGGAGAAGCCACTGAAGCTTTCTTT. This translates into CASSTGEATEAFF.

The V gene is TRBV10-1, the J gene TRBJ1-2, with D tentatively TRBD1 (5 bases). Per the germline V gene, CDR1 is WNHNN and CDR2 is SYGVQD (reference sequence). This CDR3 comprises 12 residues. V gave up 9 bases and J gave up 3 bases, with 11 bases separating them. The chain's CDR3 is CASRGGDYGYTF. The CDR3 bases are TGCGCCAGTAGGGGAGGGGACTATGGCTACACCTTC.

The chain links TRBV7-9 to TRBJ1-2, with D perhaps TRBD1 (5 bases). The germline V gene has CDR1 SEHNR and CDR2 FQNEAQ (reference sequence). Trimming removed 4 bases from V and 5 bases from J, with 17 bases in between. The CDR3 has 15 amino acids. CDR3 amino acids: CASSSQTGGGYGYTF. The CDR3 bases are TGTGCCAGCAGCTCCCAAACCGGGGGTGGATATGGCTACACCTTC.